The T cell receptor (beta chain) described here comes from a study of technical replicates of blood from a few donors. The assay was immunoSEQ multiplex PCR, and TCRdb's table has in-frame clones only and misses some. Among some 78,000 clones listed, approximately 93% were seen once. Germline V gene lookup returns CDR1 MRHNA and CDR2 SNTAGT. V shed 6 bases, J shed 6 bases, and the junction held 1 base outside the gene matches. The CDR3 covers 13 residues. Sample: T cells isolated from PBMCs. The chain joins TRBV6-4 to TRBJ2-7; 14 nucleotides line up with TRBD2. This receptor was obtained from a human donor in good health. The CDR3 nucleotides read TGTGCCAGCAGCGGGACTAGCGGGGGCGAGCAGTACTTC. Translating it yields CASSGTSGGEQYF.